The source of this TCR beta chain is a study of beta chain bispecific antibodies for T cell cancers (dated by TCRdb to about 2021). Turning to the overall study: T cells from healthy donors were cocultured with T cell leukemia lines in the presence of bispecific antibodies, after which the depletion of each TRBV family was measured by TRBV sequencing of the surviving cells. Surface TRBV12 (TRBV12-3) was expressed on Jurkat cells, and surface TRBV5-5 was expressed on HPB-ALL cells. Study-wide conclusions, independent of this receptor: Leukemia cell line cells were mixed with normal T cells in each sequenced sample, and most of the targeted TRBV signal was derived from the leukemia cells rather than from the normal T cells. Cross-reactivity of the anti-TRBV5-5 antibody with TRBV5-6 was attributed to high sequence similarity between the two genes.

Unique molecular identifier barcodes were built into the libraries and used for clonotype quantification. Qiagen AllPrep DNA/RNA Micro kits were used to isolate total RNA, and an Agilent TapeStation was used to check RNA quality. TCR beta libraries were built by 5' RACE: cDNA synthesis followed by two PCR steps using TCR beta constant-region gene-specific primers. An Illumina MiSeq platform was used to sequence the TCR beta libraries. Per the authors' processing: Reads were processed with MIGEC, MiXCR and VDJtools. The frequency of each clonotype was calculated as the fraction of all unique molecular identifiers in the sample that belonged to that clonotype. Nonfunctional TRBV genes listed as pseudogenes or open reading frames in IMGT, such as TRBV1, TRBV12-1 and TRBV21, were excluded. TCRdb redid the processing of the public reads, applying fastp at Q25 and MiXCR, and retained in-frame beta chains. All rows with the same CDR3 protein become a single entry with the most common DNA and genes. These V and J calls are TCRdb output, not the study's own analysis. Present in this sample are roughly 15,000 distinct CDR3 sequences, over 2% of which were seen just once. The top ten constitute 6.5% to 8.5% of the sample.

From cysteine to phenylalanine, the CDR3 is 13 amino acids long. The read is trimmed to its CDR3 DNA, 39 bases read in frame from base 1. Trimming costs V 5 bases and J 2 bases, and their ends lie 10 bases apart. Per the germline V gene, WSHSY is the CDR1 and SAAADI is the CDR2. This clonotype is described as medium-sized (0.01 to 0.1%). The antigen this receptor binds is unknown. Base qualities are not provided; no much larger clone lies one nucleotide away. T cells were expanded from blood mononuclear cells for approximately three days with either the anti-CD3 antibody OKT3 or CD3/CD28 Dynabeads. The culture conditions for expanded T cells were RPMI 1640 plus 10% fetal bovine serum, recombinant human IL-2 (100 IU/ml) and IL-7 (around 4.8 ng/ml). Each coculture contained approximately 5 x 10^4 normal T cells, approximately 5 x 10^4 target cells and bispecific antibody in about 98 ul and was incubated for around 17 hours at 37 degrees C. Each bispecific antibody was composed of two single-chain variable fragments, which were expressed in a single-chain diabody format with a His tag. Effector T cells were obtained from healthy human donors, and peripheral blood mononuclear cells were isolated from leukapheresis samples by Ficoll density gradient centrifugation.

Rearrangement joined TRBV10-2 to TRBJ2-7; a tentative D match to TRBD1 spans 5 bases. The TCR originated in a human donor in good health. Some clones in this sample may be carry-over from other donors' samples. Input material: healthy donor T cells cultured with leukemia cells. The encoded CDR3 is CASSLGVPYEQYF. Read as DNA, the sequence is TGCGCCAGCAGTTTAGGGGTCCCCTACGAGCAGTACTTC.